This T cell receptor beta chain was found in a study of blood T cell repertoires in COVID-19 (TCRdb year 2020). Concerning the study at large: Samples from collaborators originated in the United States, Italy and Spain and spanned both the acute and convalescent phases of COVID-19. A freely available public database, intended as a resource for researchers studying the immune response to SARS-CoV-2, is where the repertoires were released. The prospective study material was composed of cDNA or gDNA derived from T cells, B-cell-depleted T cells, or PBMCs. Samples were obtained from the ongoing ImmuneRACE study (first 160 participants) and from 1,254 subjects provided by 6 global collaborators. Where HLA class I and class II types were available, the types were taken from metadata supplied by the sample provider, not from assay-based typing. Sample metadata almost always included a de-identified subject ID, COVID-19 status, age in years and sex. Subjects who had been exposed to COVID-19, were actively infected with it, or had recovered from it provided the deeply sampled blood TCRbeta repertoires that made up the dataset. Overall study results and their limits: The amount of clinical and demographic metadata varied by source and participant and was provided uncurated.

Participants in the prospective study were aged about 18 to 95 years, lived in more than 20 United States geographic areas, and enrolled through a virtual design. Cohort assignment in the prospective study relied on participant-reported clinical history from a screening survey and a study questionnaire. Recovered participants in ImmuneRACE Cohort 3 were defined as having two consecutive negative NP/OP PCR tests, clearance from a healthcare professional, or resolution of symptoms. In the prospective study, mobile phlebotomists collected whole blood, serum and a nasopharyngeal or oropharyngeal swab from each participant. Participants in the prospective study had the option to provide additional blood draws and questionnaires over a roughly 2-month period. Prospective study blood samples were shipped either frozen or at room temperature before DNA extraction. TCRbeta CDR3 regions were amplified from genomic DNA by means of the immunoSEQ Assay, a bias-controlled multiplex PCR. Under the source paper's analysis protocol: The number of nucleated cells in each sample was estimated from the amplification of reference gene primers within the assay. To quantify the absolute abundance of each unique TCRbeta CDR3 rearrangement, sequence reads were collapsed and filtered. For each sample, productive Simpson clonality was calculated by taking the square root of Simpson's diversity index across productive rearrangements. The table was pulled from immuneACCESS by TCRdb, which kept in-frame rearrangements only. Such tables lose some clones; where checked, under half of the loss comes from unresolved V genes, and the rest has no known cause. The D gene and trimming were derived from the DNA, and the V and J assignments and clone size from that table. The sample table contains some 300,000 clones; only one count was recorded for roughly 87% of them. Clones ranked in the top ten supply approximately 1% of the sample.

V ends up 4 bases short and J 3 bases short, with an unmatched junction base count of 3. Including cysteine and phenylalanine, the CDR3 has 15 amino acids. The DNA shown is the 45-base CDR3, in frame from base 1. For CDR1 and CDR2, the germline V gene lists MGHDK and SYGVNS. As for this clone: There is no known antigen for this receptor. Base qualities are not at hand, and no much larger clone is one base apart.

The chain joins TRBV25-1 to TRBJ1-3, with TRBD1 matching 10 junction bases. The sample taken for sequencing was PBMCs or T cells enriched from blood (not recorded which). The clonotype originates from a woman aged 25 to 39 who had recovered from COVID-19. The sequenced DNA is TGTGCCAGCAGTGGAGACAGGGGGCTTGGAAACACCATATATTTT. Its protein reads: CASSGDRGLGNTIYF.